A single sample is the source of the 8 T cell receptor beta chains below, sequenced in a study of immune evolution from preneoplasia to lung adenocarcinoma. Produced via immunoSEQ multiplex PCR; TCRdb's table is partial and in-frame only. The repertoire includes more than 25,000 clones, around 70% of them detected once, and 4.5% to 7% sits in the top ten. The source material was FFPE invasive lung adenocarcinoma tissue. The source is a person in their sixties or seventies with invasive lung adenocarcinoma. Some clones in this sample may be carry-over from other donors' samples.

The V and J genes are TRBV30 and TRBJ1-4; TRBD1 matches at 8 bases. Germline values: CDR1 GTSNPN, CDR2 SVGIG (reference sequence). The CDR3 has 13 residues. The ends lost 3 bases at V and 5 bases at J; junction bases unmatched: 2. The CDR3: CAWRRTGNEKLFF. Written as DNA, the CDR3 is TGTGCCTGGAGAAGGACAGGGAATGAAAAACTGTTTTTT.

The chain is built from TRBV5-4 and TRBJ2-7, with TRBD2 identical over 12 bases. In germline, CDR1 is SGHNT, CDR2 YYREEE (reference sequence). CDR3 length: 15 amino acids. Unmatched junction bases numbered 11, after V lost 4 bases and J lost 9 bases. This CDR3 reads CASSQTSGSVGGQYF. CDR3 in DNA: TGTGCCAGCAGCCAGACTAGCGGGAGCGTCGGGGGGCAGTACTTC.

The chain uses TRBV28 and TRBJ2-7; D remains unclear. This CDR3 is built from 14 residues. CDR1 is MDHEN, CDR2 SYDVKM, per germline. V gave up 2 bases and J gave up 3 bases, with 11 bases separating them. Here the CDR3 reads CASSLAYRDYEQYF. The CDR3 DNA reads TGTGCCAGCAGTTTAGCTTACAGAGACTACGAGCAGTACTTC.

This chain links TRBV19 with TRBJ2-2; D call uncertain. The CDR3 contains 15 residues. The germline V gene has CDR1 LNHDA and CDR2 SQIVND (reference sequence). Trimming took 5 bases from V and 0 from J, leaving 10 bases between them. CDR3 region: CASSRSAANTGELFF. CDR3 DNA sequence: TGTGCCAGTAGTCGAAGCGCTGCGAACACCGGGGAGCTGTTTTTT.

This clone appeared once. The chain is built from TRBV27 and TRBJ1-2, with 8 bases fitting TRBD1. The CDR3 is 16 residues long. Germline V CDR1 and CDR2: MNHEY, SMNVEV (reference sequence). J gave up 4 bases and V 0 bases, and 7 bases lay outside the gene matches. CDR3 sequence reads: CASSLSITGGRYGYTF. DNA of the CDR3: TGTGCCAGCAGTTTATCGATAACAGGGGGACGCTATGGCTACACCTTC.

V and J are TRBV18 and TRBJ2-4; D is uncertain. The CDR3 spans 11 residues. Germline CDR1 is KGHSH and CDR2 is LQKENI. V lost 3 bases to trimming and J lost 6 bases, with 3 bases between them. CDR3 sequence (DNA): TGTGCCAGCTCACCGGGAAACATTCAGTACTTC. It translates to CASSPGNIQYF.

In the case of this clone: The same CDR3 is also encoded by other DNA sequences in this sample. This chain links TRBV7-9 with TRBJ2-3; no firm D call. The germline V gene encodes CDR1 SEHNR and CDR2 FQNEAQ (reference sequence). The V end lost 3 bases, the J end lost 1 base, and 5 bases lay between the germline ends. CDR3 length equals 13 residues. CDR3 region: CASSFVGTDTQYF. In nucleotides, the CDR3 is TGTGCCAGCAGCTTCGTCGGCACAGATACGCAGTATTTT.

The CDR3 bases are TGCGCCAGCAGCTTGCAACAGGGGGCATACGAGCAGTACTTC. Amino acids: CASSLQQGAYEQYF. The chain employs TRBV5-1 and TRBJ2-7, with 9 bases that match TRBD1. The V segment lost 1 base and the J segment 4 bases; nucleotides outside the gene matches: 3. The CDR3 has 14 amino acids. Germline V CDR1 and CDR2: SGHRS, YFSETQ.